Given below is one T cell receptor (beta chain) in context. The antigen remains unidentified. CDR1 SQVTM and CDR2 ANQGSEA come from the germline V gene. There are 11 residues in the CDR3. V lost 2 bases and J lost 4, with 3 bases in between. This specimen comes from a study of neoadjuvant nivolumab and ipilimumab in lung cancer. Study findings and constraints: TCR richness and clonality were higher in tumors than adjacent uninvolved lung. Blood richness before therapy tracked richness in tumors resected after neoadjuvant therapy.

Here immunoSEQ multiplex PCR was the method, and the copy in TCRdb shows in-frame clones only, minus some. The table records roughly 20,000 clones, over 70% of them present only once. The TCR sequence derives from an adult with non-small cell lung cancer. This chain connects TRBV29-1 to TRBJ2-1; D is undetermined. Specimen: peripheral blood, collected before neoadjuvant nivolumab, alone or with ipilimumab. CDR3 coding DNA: TGCAGCGTTGAACAATACAATGAGCAGTTCTTC. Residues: CSVEQYNEQFF.